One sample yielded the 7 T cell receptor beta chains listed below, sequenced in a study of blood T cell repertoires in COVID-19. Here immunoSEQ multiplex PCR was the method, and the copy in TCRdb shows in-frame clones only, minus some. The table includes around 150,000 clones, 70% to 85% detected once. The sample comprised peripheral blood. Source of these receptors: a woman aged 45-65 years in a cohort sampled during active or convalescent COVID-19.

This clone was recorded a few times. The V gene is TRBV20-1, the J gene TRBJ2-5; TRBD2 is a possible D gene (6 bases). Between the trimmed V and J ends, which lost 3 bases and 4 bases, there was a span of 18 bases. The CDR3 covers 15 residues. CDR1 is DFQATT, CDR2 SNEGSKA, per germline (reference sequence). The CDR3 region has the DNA TGCAGTGCTAGTACGGCGGCGCGGGGTGCAGAGACCCAGTACTTC. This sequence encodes CSASTAARGAETQYF.

CDR3 nucleotides: TGTGCCAGCAGTTTAAGGTTTAGTGTCTCGGGACAGGGGGGCAATGAGCAGTTCTTC. Residues: CASSLRFSVSGQGGNEQFF. V and J are TRBV27 and TRBJ2-1; 11 bases match TRBD1. This CDR3 contains 19 residues. The germline gives CDR1 MNHEY, CDR2 SMNVEV (reference sequence). With V trimmed by 2 bases and J by 6 bases, 15 bases remained unmatched.

In nucleotides, the CDR3 is TGTGCCAGCAGCGAGAAAGGGGATTTGGACATTCAGTACTTC. Its protein is CASSEKGDLDIQYF. The chain joins TRBV9 to TRBJ2-4, with D tentatively TRBD1 (5 bases). The CDR3 sequence is 14 residues long. Per germline, CDR1 SGDLS and CDR2 YYNGEE. V lost 3 bases and J lost 8, with 15 bases in between.

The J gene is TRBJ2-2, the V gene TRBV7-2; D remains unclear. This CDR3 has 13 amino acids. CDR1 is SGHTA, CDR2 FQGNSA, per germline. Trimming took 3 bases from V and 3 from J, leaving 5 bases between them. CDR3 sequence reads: CASSFRDTGELFF. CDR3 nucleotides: TGTGCCAGCAGCTTCCGGGACACCGGGGAGCTGTTTTTT.

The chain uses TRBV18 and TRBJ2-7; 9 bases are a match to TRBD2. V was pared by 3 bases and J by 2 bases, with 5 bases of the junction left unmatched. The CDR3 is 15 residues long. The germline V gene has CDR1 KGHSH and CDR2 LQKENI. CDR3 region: CASSPSGGSTYEQYF. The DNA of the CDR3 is TGTGCCAGCTCACCCAGCGGGGGGTCCACCTACGAGCAGTACTTC.

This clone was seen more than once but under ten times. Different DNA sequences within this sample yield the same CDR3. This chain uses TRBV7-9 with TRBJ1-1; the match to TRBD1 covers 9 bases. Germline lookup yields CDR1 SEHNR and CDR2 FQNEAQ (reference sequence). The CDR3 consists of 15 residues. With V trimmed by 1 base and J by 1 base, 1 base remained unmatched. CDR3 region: CASSLGTGANTEAFF. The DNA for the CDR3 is TGTGCCAGCAGCTTAGGGACAGGGGCGAACACTGAAGCTTTCTTT.

The DNA of the CDR3 is TGTGCCAGCAGTTACGGAGTTGTGAACTATGGCTACACCTTC. It translates to CASSYGVVNYGYTF. The chain uses TRBV6-2 or TRBV6-3 and TRBJ1-2; D is unresolved. Germline V gives CDR1 MNHEY, CDR2 SVGEGT. This CDR3 comprises 14 residues. V lost 2 bases, J lost 2 bases, and 9 bases lay in between.